These 8 T cell receptor beta chains came from one sample sequenced in a study of blood T cells in healthy people across ages (dated by TCRdb to the mid-2010s). Library prep was done by 5' RACE. The data were produced on an Illumina HiSeq 2500. A second about 7 to 12 cycle PCR used a sample-barcoded 5' primer and a J-beta primer mix. TCRdb passed the public sequencing reads through fastp at Q25 and MiXCR, retaining productive beta sequences. All rows with the same CDR3 protein become a single entry with the most common DNA and genes. A total of some 1.5 million distinct CDR3 sequences appear in this sample, 40% to 45% of them only once. The ten largest clonotypes hold 4% of the sample. The sample was blood. The receptors were sampled from a woman younger than 35 in good health.

The V gene is TRBV9, the J gene TRBJ2-1; D may match TRBD1 or TRBD2 (5 bases each). CDR1 and CDR2 from the germline V gene are SGDLS and YYNGEE. Trimming removed 0 bases at V and 4 bases at J, with 11 bases between. This CDR3 is 15 amino acids long. CDR3: CASSVEGSVYNEQFF. CDR3 sequence (DNA): TGTGCCAGCAGCGTAGAGGGGAGTGTTTACAATGAGCAGTTCTTC. Full variable domain (remainder filled in from reference TRBV9 and TRBJ2-1): DSGVTQTPKHLITATGQRVTLRCSPRSGDLSVYWYQQSLDQGLQFLIQYYNGEERAKGNILERFSAQQFPDLHSELNLSSLELGDSALYFCASSVEGSVYNEQFFGPGTRLTVL.

The CDR3 loop is CASSRLPGHRNTEAFF. In DNA form, the CDR3 reads TGTGCCAGCAGCCGCCTCCCGGGACATAGGAACACTGAAGCTTTCTTT. This chain links TRBV7-2 with TRBJ1-1, with D possibly matching TRBD1 (6 bases). CDR1 and CDR2 from the germline V gene are SGHTA and FQGNSA. The germline V and J ends were trimmed by 5 bases and 1 base, with 17 bases remaining between them. CDR3 size: 16 residues. Drawing the rest from reference TRBV7-2 and TRBJ1-1, the complete variable domain is GAGVSQSPSNKVTEKGKDVELRCDPISGHTALYWYRQSLGQGLEFLIYFQGNSAPDKSGLPSDRFSAERTGGSVSTLTIQRTQQEDSAVYLCASSRLPGHRNTEAFFGQGTRLTVV.

V usage is TRBV9 and J usage is TRBJ1-5, with D unresolved. Between the trimmed V and J ends, which lost 3 bases and 0 bases, there was a span of 10 bases. Germline loops: CDR1 SGDLS, CDR2 YYNGEE. The CDR3 contains 15 residues. CDR3 in DNA: TGTGCCAGCAGCGCGGACGGTTATAGCAATCAGCCCCAGCATTTT. Translated: CASSADGYSNQPQHF.

The chain couples TRBV4-1 to TRBJ1-4; D is perhaps TRBD1 (5 bases). The germline V gene has CDR1 MGHRA and CDR2 YSYEKL. V was trimmed by 2 bases and J by 1 base, leaving 11 bases between them. The CDR3 consists of 16 residues. The CDR3 protein is CASSQPDSITNEKLFF. CDR3 nucleotide sequence: TGCGCCAGCAGCCAACCAGACAGTATAACTAATGAAAAACTGTTTTTT.

V and J are TRBV14 and TRBJ1-2, with a possible D match to TRBD1 (6 bases). There are 15 residues in the CDR3. V lost 4 bases and J lost 3, with 15 bases in between. CDR1 and CDR2 from the germline V gene are SGHDN and FVKESK. The CDR3 DNA reads as TGTGCCAGCAGCCCAGGGGAGGGGTTTCACTATGGCTACACCTTC. As protein: CASSPGEGFHYGYTF.

Concerning this clonotype itself: At one of its ends the junction is not consistent with the germline gene, which may arise from a read error. The chain combines TRBV7-2 with TRBJ2-7; D might be TRBD1 (6 bases). The CDR3 sequence is 16 residues long. Per the germline V gene, CDR1 is SGHTA and CDR2 is FQGNSA. The CDR3 sequence: CASSLDSGTNLYVQYF. DNA of the CDR3: TGTGCCAGCAGCTTAGACTCCGGGACAAACCTGTACGTGCAGTACTTC.

The V call is TRBV29-1, the J call TRBJ1-1; 8 nucleotides agree with TRBD1. Germline assignment: CDR1 SQVTM and CDR2 ANQGSEA. This CDR3 is built from 13 residues. Losses at the gene ends were 1 base for V and 2 bases for J; bases not matched to a gene: 0. CDR3 amino acids: CSVEAGGNTEAFF. The CDR3 nucleotides read TGCAGCGTTGAAGCAGGGGGCAACACTGAAGCTTTCTTT. The full variable domain, in which reference TRBV29-1 and TRBJ1-1 provide the parts outside the CDR3, is SAVISQKPSRDICQRGTSLTIQCQVDSQVTMMFWYRQQPGQSLTLIATANQGSEATYESGFVIDKFPISRPNLTFSTLTVSNMSPEDSSIYLCSVEAGGNTEAFFGQGTRLTVV.

V is TRBV5-1 and J is TRBJ2-7; TRBD2 is a possible D gene (7 bases). Germline CDR1 reads SGHRS; CDR2 reads YFSETQ. This CDR3 is 15 amino acids long. Trimming removed 3 bases from V and 5 bases from J, with 18 bases in between. The CDR3 DNA is TGCGCCAGCAGCTCCTTCCCAGGGGAGGGTAACGAGCAGTACTTC. It encodes CASSSFPGEGNEQYF.